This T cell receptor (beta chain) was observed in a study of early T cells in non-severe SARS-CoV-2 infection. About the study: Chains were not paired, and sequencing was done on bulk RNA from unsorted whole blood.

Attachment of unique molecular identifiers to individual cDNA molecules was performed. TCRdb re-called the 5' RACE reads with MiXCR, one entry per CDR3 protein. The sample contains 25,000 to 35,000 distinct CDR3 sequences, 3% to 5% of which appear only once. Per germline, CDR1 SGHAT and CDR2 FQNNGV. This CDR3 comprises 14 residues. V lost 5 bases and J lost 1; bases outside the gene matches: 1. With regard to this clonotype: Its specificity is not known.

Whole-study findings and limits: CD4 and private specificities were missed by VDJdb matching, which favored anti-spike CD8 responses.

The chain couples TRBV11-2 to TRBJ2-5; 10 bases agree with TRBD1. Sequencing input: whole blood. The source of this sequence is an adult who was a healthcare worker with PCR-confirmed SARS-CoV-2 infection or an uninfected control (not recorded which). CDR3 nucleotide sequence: TGTGCCAGCAGCCGGACAGGGGGCCAAGAGACCCAGTACTTC. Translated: CASSRTGGQETQYF.